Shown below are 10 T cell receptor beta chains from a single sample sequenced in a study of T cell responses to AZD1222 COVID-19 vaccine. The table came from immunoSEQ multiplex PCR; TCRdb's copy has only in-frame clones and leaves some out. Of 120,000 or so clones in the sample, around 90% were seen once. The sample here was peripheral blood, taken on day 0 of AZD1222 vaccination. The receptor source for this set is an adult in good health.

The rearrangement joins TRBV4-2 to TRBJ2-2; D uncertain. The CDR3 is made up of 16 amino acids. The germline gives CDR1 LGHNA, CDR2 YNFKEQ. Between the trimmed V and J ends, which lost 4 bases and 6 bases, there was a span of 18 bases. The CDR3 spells CASSPRQGSSAGELFF. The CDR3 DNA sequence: TGTGCCAGCAGCCCGCGACAAGGCTCGTCTGCCGGGGAGCTGTTTTTT.

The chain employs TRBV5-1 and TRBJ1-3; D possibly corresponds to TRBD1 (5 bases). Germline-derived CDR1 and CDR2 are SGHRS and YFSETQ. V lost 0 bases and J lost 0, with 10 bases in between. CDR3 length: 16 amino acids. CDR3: CASSLGDGGSGNTIYF. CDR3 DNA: TGCGCCAGCAGCTTGGGGGACGGGGGCTCTGGAAACACCATATATTTT.

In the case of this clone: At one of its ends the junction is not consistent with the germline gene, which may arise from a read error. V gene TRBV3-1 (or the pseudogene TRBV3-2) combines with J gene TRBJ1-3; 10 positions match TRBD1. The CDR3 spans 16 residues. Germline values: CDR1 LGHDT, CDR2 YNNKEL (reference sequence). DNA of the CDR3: TGTGCCAGCAGCGAAGACAGGGGGCAATATGGAAACACCATATATTTT. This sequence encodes CASSEDRGQYGNTIYF.

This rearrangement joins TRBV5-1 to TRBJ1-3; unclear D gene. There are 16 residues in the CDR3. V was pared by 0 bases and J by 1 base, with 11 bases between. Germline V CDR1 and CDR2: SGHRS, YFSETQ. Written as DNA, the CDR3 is TGCGCCAGCAGCTTGGGATACGGGGAATCTGGAAACACCATATATTTT. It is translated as CASSLGYGESGNTIYF.

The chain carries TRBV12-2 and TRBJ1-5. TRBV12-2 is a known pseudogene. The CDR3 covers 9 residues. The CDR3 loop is CASHLIPQF. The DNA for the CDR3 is TGTGCAAGCCACCTCATCCCGCAATTT.

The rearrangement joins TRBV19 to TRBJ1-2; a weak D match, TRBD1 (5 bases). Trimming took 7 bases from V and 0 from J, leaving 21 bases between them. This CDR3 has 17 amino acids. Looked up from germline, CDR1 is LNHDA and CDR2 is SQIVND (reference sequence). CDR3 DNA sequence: TGTGCCAGTATGGGAGCCCCTATCGACAGAGCTAACTATGGCTACACCTTC. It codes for CASMGAPIDRANYGYTF.

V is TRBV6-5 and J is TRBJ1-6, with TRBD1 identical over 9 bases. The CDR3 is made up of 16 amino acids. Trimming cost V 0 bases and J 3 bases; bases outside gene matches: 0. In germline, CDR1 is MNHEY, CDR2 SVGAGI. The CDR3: CASSYSGQGYNSPLHF. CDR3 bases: TGTGCCAGCAGTTACTCGGGACAGGGCTATAATTCACCCCTCCACTTT.

The CDR3 region is CASSISRPEAYGYTF. The CDR3 DNA sequence: TGTGCCAGTAGTATATCCCGCCCAGAGGCCTATGGCTACACCTTC. The rearrangement uses TRBV19 and TRBJ1-2; D remains ambiguous. CDR3 length: 15 amino acids. V lost 2 bases and J 4 bases, leaving 14 bases between the germline ends. Germline V gene data show CDR1 as LNHDA and CDR2 as SQIVND (reference sequence).

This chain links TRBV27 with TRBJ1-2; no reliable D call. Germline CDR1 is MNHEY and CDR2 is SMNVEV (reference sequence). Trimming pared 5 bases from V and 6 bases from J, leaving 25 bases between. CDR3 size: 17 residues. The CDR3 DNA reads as TGTGCCAGCAGTCCCTCCTTCGCGGTCCGAGACGAGGATGGCTACACCTTC. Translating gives CASSPSFAVRDEDGYTF.

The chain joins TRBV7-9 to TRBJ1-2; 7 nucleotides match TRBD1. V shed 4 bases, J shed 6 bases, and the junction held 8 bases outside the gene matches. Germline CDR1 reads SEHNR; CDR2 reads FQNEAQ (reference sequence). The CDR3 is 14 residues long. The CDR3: CASSSTGEWDGYTF. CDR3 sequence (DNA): TGTGCCAGCAGCTCTACAGGGGAATGGGATGGCTACACCTTC.